This TCR beta chain comes out of a study of T cell responses to AZD1222 COVID-19 vaccine. Profiled with immunoSEQ multiplex PCR; TCRdb holds only in-frame clones, not every one. The table lists 100,000 to 150,000 clones, about 88% of them singletons, with about 19% in the top ten. Germline V gene sequence: CDR1 LGHNT, CDR2 FRNRAP. V was clipped by 4 bases and J by 9 bases; unmatched bases: 6. The CDR3 is made up of 15 amino acids. This clone appeared once. Sample: peripheral blood, taken on day 0 of MenACWY control vaccination. The chain carries TRBV12-5 and TRBJ2-1; TRBD2 agrees at 13 bases. The TCR was taken from an adult in good health. CDR3 nucleotides: TGTGCTAGTGGTTCCTCGGGACTAGCGGGAACTGAGCAGTTCTTC. It is translated as CASGSSGLAGTEQFF.